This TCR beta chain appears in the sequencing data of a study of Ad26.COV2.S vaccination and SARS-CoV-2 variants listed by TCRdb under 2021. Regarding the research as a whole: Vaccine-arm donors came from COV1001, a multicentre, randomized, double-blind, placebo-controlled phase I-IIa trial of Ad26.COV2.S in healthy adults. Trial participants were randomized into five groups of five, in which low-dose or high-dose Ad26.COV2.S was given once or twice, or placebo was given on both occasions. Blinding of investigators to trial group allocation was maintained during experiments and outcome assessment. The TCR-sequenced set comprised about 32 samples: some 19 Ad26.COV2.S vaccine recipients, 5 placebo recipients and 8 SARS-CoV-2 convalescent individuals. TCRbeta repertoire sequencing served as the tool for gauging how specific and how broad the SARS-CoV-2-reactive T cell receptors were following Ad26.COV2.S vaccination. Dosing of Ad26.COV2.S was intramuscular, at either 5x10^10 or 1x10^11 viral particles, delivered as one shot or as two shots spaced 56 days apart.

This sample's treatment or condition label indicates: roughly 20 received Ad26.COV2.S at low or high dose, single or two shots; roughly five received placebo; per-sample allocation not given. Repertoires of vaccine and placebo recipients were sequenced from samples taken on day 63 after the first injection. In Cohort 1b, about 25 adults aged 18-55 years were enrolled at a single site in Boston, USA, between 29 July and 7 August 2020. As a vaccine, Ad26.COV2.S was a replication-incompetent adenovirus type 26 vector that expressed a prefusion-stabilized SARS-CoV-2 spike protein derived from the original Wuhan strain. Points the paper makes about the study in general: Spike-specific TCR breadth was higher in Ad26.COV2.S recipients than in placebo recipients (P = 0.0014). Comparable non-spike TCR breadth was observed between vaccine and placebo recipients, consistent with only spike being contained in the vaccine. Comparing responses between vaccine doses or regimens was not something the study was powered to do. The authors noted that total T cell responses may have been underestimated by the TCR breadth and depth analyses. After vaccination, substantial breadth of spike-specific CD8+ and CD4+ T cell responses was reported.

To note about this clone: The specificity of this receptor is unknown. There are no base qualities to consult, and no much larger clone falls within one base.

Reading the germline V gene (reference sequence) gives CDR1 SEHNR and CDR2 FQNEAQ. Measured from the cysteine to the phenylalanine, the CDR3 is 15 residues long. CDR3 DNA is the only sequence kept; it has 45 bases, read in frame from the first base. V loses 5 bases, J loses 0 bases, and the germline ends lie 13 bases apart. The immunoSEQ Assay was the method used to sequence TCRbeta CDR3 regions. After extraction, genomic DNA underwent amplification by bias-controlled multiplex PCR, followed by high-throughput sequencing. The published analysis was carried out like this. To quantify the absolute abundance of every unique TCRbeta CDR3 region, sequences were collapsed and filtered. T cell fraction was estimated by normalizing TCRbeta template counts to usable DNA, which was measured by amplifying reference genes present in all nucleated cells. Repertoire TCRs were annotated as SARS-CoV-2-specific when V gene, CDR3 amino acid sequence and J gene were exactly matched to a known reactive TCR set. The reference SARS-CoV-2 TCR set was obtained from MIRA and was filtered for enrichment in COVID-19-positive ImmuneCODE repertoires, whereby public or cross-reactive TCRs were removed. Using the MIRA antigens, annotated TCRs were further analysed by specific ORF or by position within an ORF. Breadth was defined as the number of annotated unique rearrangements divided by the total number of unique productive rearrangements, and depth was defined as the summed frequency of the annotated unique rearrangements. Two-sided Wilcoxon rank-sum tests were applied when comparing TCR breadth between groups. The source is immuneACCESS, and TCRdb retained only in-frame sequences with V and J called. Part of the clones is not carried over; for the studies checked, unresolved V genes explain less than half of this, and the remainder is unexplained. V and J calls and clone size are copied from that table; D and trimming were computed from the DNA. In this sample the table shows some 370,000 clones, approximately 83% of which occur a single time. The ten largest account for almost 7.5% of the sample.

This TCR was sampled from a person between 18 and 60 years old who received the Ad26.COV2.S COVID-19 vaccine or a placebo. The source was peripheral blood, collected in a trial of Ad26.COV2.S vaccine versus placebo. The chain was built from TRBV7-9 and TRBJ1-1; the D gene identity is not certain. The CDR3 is CASSPWDDLNTEAFF. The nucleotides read TGTGCCAGCAGCCCCTGGGATGATTTGAACACTGAAGCTTTCTTT.